Below, 6 T cell receptor beta chains from the same sample are listed, as sequenced in a study of blood T cell repertoires in COVID-19. The protocol was immunoSEQ multiplex PCR, while the TCRdb copy is restricted to in-frame clones and leaves out a portion. The repertoire holds tens of thousands of clones, with over 70% as singletons. The sample comprised peripheral blood. The receptors originated from a woman in her fifties or sixties with acute or convalescent COVID-19.

Written as DNA, the CDR3 is TGTGCCAGTAGTATAACAGGGTCTTATAGCAATCAGCCCCAGCATTTT. Translating it yields CASSITGSYSNQPQHF. The rearrangement uses TRBV19 and TRBJ1-5, with a possible D match to TRBD1 (6 bases). CDR3 size: 16 residues. The germline V gene encodes CDR1 LNHDA and CDR2 SQIVND (reference sequence). The ends were cut back, 2 bases at V and 0 bases at J, with 11 bases in the middle.

This chain uses TRBV7-6 with TRBJ2-3; the match to TRBD2 covers 13 bases. CDR3 length: 16 amino acids. The junction had 4 bases not matched to a gene; V was cut back by 5 bases and J by 2 bases. Germline CDR1 SGHVS, CDR2 FNYEAQ. The CDR3 loop reads CASSETSGGTTDTQYF. The CDR3 DNA follows: TGTGCCAGCAGCGAGACTAGCGGGGGGACCACAGATACGCAGTATTTT.

This clone was seen a handful of times. The chain employs TRBV19 and TRBJ1-6, with TRBD1 matching 11 bases. This CDR3 has 15 amino acids. CDR1 is LNHDA and CDR2 is SQIVND in the germline V gene (reference sequence). V dropped 5 bases and J dropped 10; count of bases not matched to a gene: 7. This CDR3 reads CASSRTGGETSPLHF. DNA for the CDR3: TGTGCCAGTAGTCGGACAGGGGGCGAAACCTCACCCCTCCACTTT.

This clone was picked up one time. V gene TRBV3-1 (or the pseudogene TRBV3-2) combines with J gene TRBJ1-1, with unresolved D. This CDR3 is 15 amino acids long. Germline assignment: CDR1 LGHDT and CDR2 YNNKEL (reference sequence). Trimming left V 0 bases short and J 9 bases short, with 17 bases between. Written as DNA, the CDR3 is TGTGCCAGCAGCCAAGATATAGGGCGAGGAGGGAAAGCTTTCTTT. It translates to CASSQDIGRGGKAFF.

V gene TRBV6-4 combines with J gene TRBJ1-4, with 9 bases fitting TRBD1. Germline V lookup: CDR1 MRHNA, CDR2 SNTAGT. V lost 2 bases to trimming and J lost 6 bases; unmatched junction nucleotides: 4. This CDR3 has 15 residues. The CDR3 here is CASSDNRDRDEKLFF. The CDR3 DNA is TGTGCCAGCAGTGACAACCGGGACAGGGATGAAAAACTGTTTTTT.

The J gene is TRBJ1-2, the V gene TRBV18; 7 nucleotides match TRBD1. Per the germline V gene, CDR1 is KGHSH and CDR2 is LQKENI. Trimming removed 2 bases from V and 4 bases from J; junction bases left unmatched: 4. The CDR3 sequence is 14 residues long. The CDR3 reads CASSPEGALYGYTF. DNA of the CDR3: TGTGCCAGCTCACCAGAGGGGGCCCTCTATGGCTACACCTTC. Using reference TRBV18 and TRBJ1-2 for the parts outside the CDR3, the full variable domain is NAGVMQNPRHLVRRRGQEARLRCSPMKGHSHVYWYRQLPEEGLKFMVYLQKENIIDESGMPKERFSAEFPKEGPSILRIQQVVRGDSAAYFCASSPEGALYGYTFGSGTRLTVV.